Sequencing of this T cell receptor beta chain was carried out in a study of vaccination effects on CD4 cells after COVID-19 (dated by TCRdb to 2021 to 2024). For the wider study: Across the study, the median time from the second dose to post-vaccine sampling was 72 days (range 14 to 241). The study compared SARS-CoV-2 spike-specific CD4+ TCR repertoires before and after mRNA vaccination in COVID-19 convalescent patients and infection-naive vaccine recipients. In the study, cultures from other donors were sequenced using the Oncomine TCR Beta short-read assay on an Illumina iSeq 100. A total of 10 COVID-19 convalescent patients and a handful of SARS-CoV-2-naive healthy vaccine recipients were included in the full study. What the work shows at the level of the full study, not this receptor alone: In healthy vaccine recipients, vaccine-induced clones were almost all SARS-CoV-2 mono-reactive, with only 1 of 255 being cross-reactive with common cold coronaviruses. Both infection-induced and vaccine-induced clones contracted markedly at late post-vaccination timepoints, which is consistent with waning T cell responses. The study was limited by a small number of convalescent patients, and early post-infection timepoints were lacking.

There are a few counts of this clone. This clone's antigen is unknown. It has no much larger one-base neighbor in the sample; base qualities were not kept. In the ViraFEST assay, PBMC were stimulated with viral peptide pools, and TCR sequencing was then used to find antigen-specific CD4+ T cell clonotypes based on their expansion. After around ten days of culture, CD4+ T cells were isolated with the EasySep CD4+ T cell isolation kit. Participants received two doses of either the BNT162b2 or the mRNA-1273 mRNA SARS-CoV-2 vaccine. The absence of prior SARS-CoV-2 infection in healthy vaccine recipients was confirmed by negative nucleocapsid antibodies before and after vaccination. Each well held two million PBMC cultured in IMDM containing about 5.5% human AB serum, 9 to 10 IU/ml IL-2 and gentamicin, along with around 9.1 ug/ml peptides. On days 3 and 7, half of the culture medium was replaced with fresh IL-2-containing medium. Each peptide stimulation condition was cultured in triplicate wells unless otherwise noted. PBMC were separated from whole blood using Ficoll-Paque Plus gradient centrifugation and were then either cryopreserved at -140C or used fresh. The overlapping peptide pools covered the spike proteins of SARS-CoV-2 as well as those of the common cold coronaviruses HCoV-NL63, HCoV-OC43 and HCoV-229E. Genomic DNA was extracted from cultured CD4+ T cells with the QIAamp micro DNA kit.

Receptor libraries were prepared by the immunoSEQ multiplex PCR assay. TCR beta CDR3 sequencing was performed on DNA from the cultured, isolated CD4+ T cells. In the authors' own workflow: The analysis removed non-productive TCR sequences, trimmed reads to the CDR3 region, and retained only CDR3s that were 7 or more amino acids long. The MANAFEST web app was used to pick out antigen-specific clonotypes by comparing their expansion in peptide wells with that in reference cultures. To count as positive, a clone had to show expansion at FDR<0.05 compared with the reference and with all other wells, an odds ratio above 5, and a frequency above 0.1% in two replicate wells. Clonotypes significantly expanded in SARS-CoV-2 spike wells and in at least one common cold coronavirus spike condition were defined as cross-reactive. CDR3 similarity was assessed by Levenshtein distance using the stringdist R package, and unrooted trees were constructed with ape in R 3.6.1. TCRdb limited this immuneACCESS table to in-frame rearrangements with V and J called. A share of clones is missing; checked studies link under half to unresolved V genes, and the rest is unexplained. The DNA gave D and trimming, while V, J and clone size come from that table. The sample table lists more than 20,000 clones, around 67% of them with a count of one. The top ten hold 7.8% of the sample.

The specimen comprised CD4+ T cells from PBMCs cultured with SARS-CoV-2 spike peptides, sampled after COVID-19 vaccination. In the paper's terms, the cell subset or site label means: SARS-CoV-2 spike overlapping peptide pool stimulation. This clonotype was sampled from a human donor who received a COVID-19 vaccine.

The sequenced DNA is TGCGCCAGCACTGACACCTCCCCGGAGGGAAACACCATATATTTT. Translated, this is CASTDTSPEGNTIYF. This chain joins TRBV10-1 to TRBJ1-3, with an unclear D gene assignment. Cut back by 7 bases and 4 bases, the V and J ends lie 17 bases apart. The cysteine opens and the phenylalanine closes a CDR3 of 15 amino acids. Just CDR3 DNA is preserved here, 45 bases in frame from base 1. From a lookup of the germline V gene (reference sequence), CDR1 and CDR2 are WNHNN and SYGVQD.